Below, 18 T cell receptor beta chains from the same sample are listed, as sequenced in a study of blood T cell repertoires in COVID-19. Repertoires were generated with immunoSEQ multiplex PCR, while TCRdb's copy carries only in-frame clones and drops some. The profile shows roughly 260,000 clones, about 89% of them singletons. The sample comprised peripheral blood. These receptors all stem from a man aged 35 to 55 who had recovered from COVID-19.

This rearrangement joins TRBV12-3 or TRBV12-4 to TRBJ1-1; D uncertain. This CDR3 contains 13 residues. Trimming left V 7 bases short and J 1 base short, with 10 bases between. In DNA form, the CDR3 reads TGTGCCAGCACCATACACCGGAACACTGAAGCTTTCTTT. Translation: CASTIHRNTEAFF.

This clone was detected only once. The rearrangement uses TRBV5-4 and TRBJ2-7; weak D call: TRBD1 (5 bases). Germline V gives CDR1 SGHNT, CDR2 YYREEE (reference sequence). V was cut by 1 base and J by 0 bases, with 11 bases left in between. The CDR3 covers 15 residues. The CDR3 loop reads CASSLRREVSYEQYF. CDR3 nucleotides: TGTGCCAGCAGCTTGCGCAGGGAAGTCTCCTACGAGCAGTACTTC. The full variable domain, rest sourced from reference TRBV5-4 and TRBJ2-7, is ETGVTQSPTHLIKTRGQQVTLRCSSQSGHNTVSWYQQALGQGPQFIFQYYREEENGRGNFPPRFSGLQFPNYSSELNVNALELDDSALYLCASSLRREVSYEQYFGPGTRLTVT.

This chain uses TRBV9 with TRBJ2-2, with no clear D. CDR1 and CDR2 from the germline V gene are SGDLS and YYNGEE. Trimming removed 5 bases from V and 2 bases from J, with 13 bases in between. This CDR3 is 15 amino acids long. In DNA, the CDR3 is TGTGCCAGCAGGTCTGGGCTCCTTAACACCGGGGAGCTGTTTTTT. Its translation is CASRSGLLNTGELFF.

J is TRBJ2-1 and V is TRBV18; 8 nucleotides match TRBD1. J gave up 5 bases and V 6 bases, and 9 bases lay outside the gene matches. This CDR3 has 15 amino acids. CDR1 KGHSH and CDR2 LQKENI come from the germline V gene. The CDR3 nucleotides are TGTGCCAGCTCGGGGATGGGACAGGAGAACAATGAGCAGTTCTTC. It is translated as CASSGMGQENNEQFF.

This chain links TRBV18 with TRBJ2-7, with D perhaps matching TRBD1 (5 bases). Germline CDR1 and CDR2: KGHSH and LQKENI. This CDR3 is 12 amino acids long. V dropped 4 bases and J dropped 3 bases, with 7 bases sitting between them. The CDR3 DNA sequence: TGTGCCAGCTCACATCAGGGCTACGAGCAGTACTTC. This sequence encodes CASSHQGYEQYF. Variable domain in full (rest from reference TRBV18 and TRBJ2-7): NAGVMQNPRHLVRRRGQEARLRCSPMKGHSHVYWYRQLPEEGLKFMVYLQKENIIDESGMPKERFSAEFPKEGPSILRIQQVVRGDSAAYFCASSHQGYEQYFGPGTRLTVT.

This chain uses TRBV19 with TRBJ1-2; weak D call: TRBD1 (5 bases). This CDR3 is built from 15 residues. The germline gives CDR1 LNHDA, CDR2 SQIVND (reference sequence). The V and J ends lost 1 base and 8 bases respectively, with 17 bases between them. This CDR3 is CASSIGGQYGFGYTF. DNA of the CDR3: TGTGCCAGTAGTATAGGGGGCCAGTATGGATTCGGCTACACCTTC. Using reference TRBV19 and TRBJ1-2 for the parts outside the CDR3, the full variable domain is DGGITQSPKYLFRKEGQNVTLSCEQNLNHDAMYWYRQDPGQGLRLIYYSQIVNDFQKGDIAEGYSVSREKKESFPLTVTSAQKNPTAFYLCASSIGGQYGFGYTFGSGTRLTVV.

The chain employs TRBV5-5 and TRBJ2-1; D unclear. The CDR3 contains 17 residues. The germline V and J ends were trimmed by 1 base and 2 bases, with 16 bases remaining between them. Germline CDR1 reads SGHKS; CDR2 reads YYEKEE (reference sequence). CDR3 nucleotides: TGTGCCAGCAGCTTGCTACCCTTCGCTTCAACCTACAATGAGCAGTTCTTC. Translated, it gives CASSLLPFASTYNEQFF.

This chain connects TRBV10-3 to TRBJ2-1, with D hard to call. CDR3 length equals 11 residues. Germline V lookup: CDR1 ENHRY, CDR2 SYGVKD. The V and J ends lost 2 bases and 11 bases respectively, with 7 bases between them. The CDR3 DNA reads as TGTGCCATCAGTGAGCCGACAAAGCAGTTCTTC. This sequence encodes CAISEPTKQFF.

Remarks on this clone: Other DNA sequences in the sample encode the same CDR3. The chain employs TRBV6-5 and TRBJ1-4; TRBD1 is a possible D gene (5 bases). V lost 2 bases to trimming and J lost 3 bases, with 7 bases between them. There are 14 residues in the CDR3. Germline V gene data show CDR1 as MNHEY and CDR2 as SVGAGI. CDR3 region: CASSYGGSNEKLFF. Written as DNA, the CDR3 is TGTGCCAGCAGTTACGGGGGGTCTAATGAAAAACTGTTTTTT.

The chain is built from TRBV18 and TRBJ2-7, with TRBD1 as a possible D gene (5 bases). CDR1 is KGHSH, CDR2 LQKENI, per germline. Trimming removed 1 base at V and 0 bases at J, with 13 bases between. The CDR3 runs to 16 residues. The CDR3 DNA is TGTGCCAGCTCACCACAGAGGCAGGGCACCTCCTACGAGCAGTACTTC. This gives the protein CASSPQRQGTSYEQYF.

The chain carries TRBV29-1 and TRBJ2-3, with TRBD2 identical over 13 bases. The CDR3 sequence is 16 residues long. The V segment lost 7 bases and the J segment 0 bases; nucleotides outside the gene matches: 7. The germline gives CDR1 SQVTM, CDR2 ANQGSEA. The CDR3 reads CSATLAGGPSTDTQYF. Written as DNA, the CDR3 is TGCAGCGCGACACTAGCGGGAGGGCCAAGCACAGATACGCAGTATTTT.

The chain recombines TRBV7-7 with TRBJ2-5, with 9 positions matching TRBD2. V was clipped by 3 bases and J by 3 bases; unmatched bases: 5. Germline assignment: CDR1 SSHAT and CDR2 FNYEAQ (reference sequence). The CDR3 sequence is 15 residues long. CDR3 loop: CASSFGTSREETQYF. For the CDR3, the DNA is TGTGCCAGCAGCTTCGGGACTAGCAGAGAAGAGACCCAGTACTTC.

The chain uses TRBV27 and TRBJ1-2; D is perhaps TRBD1 (5 bases). V was shortened by 5 bases and J by 4 bases, with 17 bases between the two germline ends. This CDR3 comprises 15 residues. Germline V gene sequence: CDR1 MNHEY, CDR2 SMNVEV (reference sequence). CDR3 sequence: CASSHTAGNSYGYTF. As DNA, the CDR3 is TGTGCCAGCAGTCATACAGCAGGGAACTCCTATGGCTACACCTTC.

This clone was observed a handful of times. This chain connects TRBV5-4 to TRBJ1-1; the D gene is possibly TRBD1 (5 bases). This CDR3 has 14 amino acids. V gave up 2 bases and J gave up 4 bases, with 12 bases separating them. CDR1 is SGHNT and CDR2 is YYREEE in the germline V gene (reference sequence). The CDR3 DNA reads as TGTGCCAGCAGCTTATCCGTCGGGGGCACTGAAGCTTTCTTT. It yields the protein CASSLSVGGTEAFF.

The V and J genes are TRBV30 and TRBJ2-7; D might be TRBD2 (5 bases). Trimming took off 4 bases at V and 3 bases at J, with 22 bases between the two ends. The CDR3 totals 16 residues. Germline loops: CDR1 GTSNPN, CDR2 SVGIG (reference sequence). CDR3 in amino acids: CAWTLPGGRRDYEQYF. The DNA for the CDR3 is TGTGCCTGGACCCTTCCAGGTGGGAGAAGGGACTACGAGCAGTACTTC. The full variable domain, in which reference TRBV30 and TRBJ2-7 provide the parts outside the CDR3, is SQTIHQWPATLVQPVGSPLSLECTVEGTSNPNLYWYRQAAGRGLQLLFYSVGIGQISSEVPQNLSASRPQDRQFILSSKKLLLSDSGFYLCAWTLPGGRRDYEQYFGPGTRLTVT.

The chain employs TRBV30 and TRBJ1-1; 7 nucleotides agree with TRBD1. V was pared by 4 bases and J by 5 bases, with 7 bases of the junction left unmatched. This CDR3 spans 13 amino acids. CDR1 is GTSNPN and CDR2 is SVGIG in the germline V gene (reference sequence). The CDR3 protein is CAWTTGVRTEAFF. The CDR3 coding sequence is TGTGCCTGGACCACAGGGGTTCGAACTGAAGCTTTCTTT.

The chain has TRBV11-2 and TRBJ1-1, with 7 nucleotides matching TRBD1. The CDR3 has 14 amino acids. V was pared by 3 bases and J by 6 bases, with 7 bases of the junction left unmatched. Germline CDR1 is SGHAT and CDR2 is FQNNGV. CDR3 residues: CASSLGQSIAEAFF. The CDR3 region has the DNA TGTGCCAGCAGCTTGGGACAGTCGATCGCTGAAGCTTTCTTT. Complete variable domain (other parts from reference TRBV11-2 and TRBJ1-1): EAGVAQSPRYKIIEKRQSVAFWCNPISGHATLYWYQQILGQGPKLLIQFQNNGVVDDSQLPKDRFSAERLKGVDSTLKIQPAKLEDSAVYLCASSLGQSIAEAFFGQGTRLTVV.

This clone was seen once. The chain is built from TRBV7-8 and TRBJ1-6, with TRBD1 matching 7 bases. Germline trimming cut 5 bases from V and 0 bases from J; bases unmatched to any gene: 7. The CDR3 covers 17 residues. CDR1 SGHVS and CDR2 FQNEAQ come from the germline V gene. The CDR3 DNA is TGTGCCAGCAGCCCGGGACAGACGAGCTCCTATAATTCACCCCTCCACTTT. Its protein product is CASSPGQTSSYNSPLHF. Combining the CDR3 with reference TRBV7-8 and TRBJ1-6 gives the whole variable domain GAGVSQSPRYKVAKRGQDVALRCDPISGHVSLFWYQQALGQGPEFLTYFQNEAQLDKSGLPSDRFFAERPEGSVSTLKIQRTQQEDSAVYLCASSPGQTSSYNSPLHFGNGTRLTVT.